These T cell receptor beta chains were read from a single sample in a study of low-dose radiotherapy and immunotherapy resistance in tumors. TCRdb itself ran the reads through MiXCR, one entry per CDR3 protein. Of some 88,000 distinct CDR3 sequences in the sample, 9% to 9.5% were seen once. The specimen was PBMCs, collected before treatment. The receptors were gathered from a male donor with prostate cancer. Each CDR3 is given with its conserved first and last residue. D genes are given only for firm matches.

CDR3aa: CASSYGKTEAFF; d_gene: NA; v_gene: TRBV6-5
CDR3aa: CSANPTGLWDNEQFF; d_gene: TRBD1; v_gene: TRBV20-1
CDR3aa: CASSLSVNTQYF; d_gene: NA; v_gene: TRBV6-2/TRBV6-3
CDR3aa: CASRTTGPYEQYF; d_gene: NA; v_gene: TRBV28
CDR3aa: CASSPEDPPGLAGESVQYF; d_gene: NA; v_gene: TRBV21-1
CDR3aa: CSVATSQGQPQHF; d_gene: NA; v_gene: TRBV29-1
CDR3aa: CASNRGRYDSRQYF; d_gene: NA; v_gene: TRBV28
CDR3aa: CASSVTSGSGEQFF; d_gene: TRBD2; v_gene: TRBV5-1
CDR3aa: CASSGTSGTAGELFF; d_gene: TRBD2; v_gene: TRBV19
CDR3aa: CASSYSTTERNTEAFF; d_gene: NA; v_gene: TRBV6-5
CDR3aa: CASSSGTSAVEQYF; d_gene: TRBD2; v_gene: TRBV12-3/TRBV12-4
CDR3aa: CASSLGTVGKYGYTF; d_gene: TRBD1; v_gene: TRBV28
CDR3aa: CASTGVTYEQYF; d_gene: NA; v_gene: TRBV6-2/TRBV6-3
CDR3aa: CASSRGYEQFF; d_gene: NA; v_gene: TRBV3-1
CDR3aa: CSASQSNQPQHF; d_gene: NA; v_gene: TRBV20-1
CDR3aa: CASSQEEAGGSEQYF; d_gene: TRBD2; v_gene: TRBV4-2
CDR3aa: CSAISDRDLYGYTF; d_gene: TRBD1; v_gene: TRBV20-1
CDR3aa: CASSFSSGTGELFF; d_gene: NA; v_gene: TRBV7-9
CDR3aa: CASSRDRSDQPQHF; d_gene: NA; v_gene: TRBV19
CDR3aa: CSASALTGALASYTDTQYF; d_gene: TRBD1; v_gene: TRBV20-1
CDR3aa: CSAKGGTGGSPLHF; d_gene: TRBD1; v_gene: TRBV20-1
CDR3aa: CASSLTGTTPDTQYF; d_gene: TRBD2; v_gene: TRBV5-6
CDR3aa: CASRWGTGGEQYF; d_gene: TRBD1; v_gene: TRBV5-8
CDR3aa: CAVGQPEETQYF; d_gene: NA; v_gene: TRBV10-3
CDR3aa: CASSPLGGALGTQYF; d_gene: NA; v_gene: TRBV5-6
CDR3aa: CSVEVRVESEQYF; d_gene: NA; v_gene: TRBV29-1
CDR3aa: CASARGQGRNEQYF; d_gene: TRBD1; v_gene: TRBV12-3/TRBV12-4
CDR3aa: CASSLRRPTDTQYF; d_gene: NA; v_gene: TRBV6-5
CDR3aa: CSVGSGRNQPQHF; d_gene: NA; v_gene: TRBV29-1
CDR3aa: CASSSPGGRWDF; d_gene: NA; v_gene: TRBV28
CDR3aa: CASSPLYEQYF; d_gene: NA; v_gene: TRBV21-1
CDR3aa: CASSLAPTLQVDEKLFF; d_gene: NA; v_gene: TRBV7-9
CDR3aa: CASSQDPYTGELFF; d_gene: NA; v_gene: TRBV4-3
CDR3aa: CASSTGWENIQYF; d_gene: NA; v_gene: TRBV11-1
CDR3aa: CASSLIGPVNTEAFF; d_gene: NA; v_gene: TRBV7-2
CDR3aa: CASSLPLAGEQFF; d_gene: TRBD2; v_gene: TRBV5-1
CDR3aa: CASSKKELATEAFF; d_gene: NA; v_gene: TRBV7-2